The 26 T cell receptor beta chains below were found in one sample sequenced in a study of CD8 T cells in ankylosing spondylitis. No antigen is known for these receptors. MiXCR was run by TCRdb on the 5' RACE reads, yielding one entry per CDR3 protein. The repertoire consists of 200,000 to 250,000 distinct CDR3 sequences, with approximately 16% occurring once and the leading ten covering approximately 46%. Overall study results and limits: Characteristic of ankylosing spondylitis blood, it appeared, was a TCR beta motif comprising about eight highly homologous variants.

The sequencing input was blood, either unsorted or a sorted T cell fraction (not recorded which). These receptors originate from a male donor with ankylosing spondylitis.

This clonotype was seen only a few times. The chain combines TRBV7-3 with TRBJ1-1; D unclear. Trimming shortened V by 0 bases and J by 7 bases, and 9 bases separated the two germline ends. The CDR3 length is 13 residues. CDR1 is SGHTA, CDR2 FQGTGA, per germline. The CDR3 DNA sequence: TGTGCCAGCAGCTTAACCGGAGATAATGAAGCTTTCTTT. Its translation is CASSLTGDNEAFF. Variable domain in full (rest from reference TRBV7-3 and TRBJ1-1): GAGVSQTPSNKVTEKGKYVELRCDPISGHTALYWYRQSLGQGPEFLIYFQGTGAADDSGLPNDRFFAVRPEGSVSTLKIQRTERGDSAVYLCASSLTGDNEAFFGQGTRLTVV.

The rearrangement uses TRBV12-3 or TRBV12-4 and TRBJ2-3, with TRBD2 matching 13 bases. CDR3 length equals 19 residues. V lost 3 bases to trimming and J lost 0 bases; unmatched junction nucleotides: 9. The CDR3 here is CASSFSLELAGGSTDTQYF. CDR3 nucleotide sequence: TGTGCCAGCAGTTTTAGCCTTGAACTAGCGGGAGGGAGCACAGATACGCAGTATTTT.

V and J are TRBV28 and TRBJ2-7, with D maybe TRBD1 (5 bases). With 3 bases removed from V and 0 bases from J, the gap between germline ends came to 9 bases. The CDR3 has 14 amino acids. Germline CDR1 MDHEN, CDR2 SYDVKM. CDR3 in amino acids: CASSFVDNSYEQYF. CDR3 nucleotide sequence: TGTGCCAGCAGTTTTGTGGACAACTCCTACGAGCAGTACTTC.

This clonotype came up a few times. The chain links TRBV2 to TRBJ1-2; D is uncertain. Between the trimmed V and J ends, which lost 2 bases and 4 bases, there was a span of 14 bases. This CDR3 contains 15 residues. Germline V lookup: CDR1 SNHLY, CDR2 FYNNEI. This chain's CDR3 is CASSESSQVSYGYTF. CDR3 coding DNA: TGTGCCAGCAGTGAATCTTCGCAGGTTTCCTATGGCTACACCTTC. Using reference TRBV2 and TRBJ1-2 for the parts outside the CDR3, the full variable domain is EPEVTQTPSHQVTQMGQEVILRCVPISNHLYFYWYRQILGQKVEFLVSFYNNEISEKSEIFDDQFSVERPDGSNFTLKIRSTKLEDSAMYFCASSESSQVSYGYTFGSGTRLTVV.

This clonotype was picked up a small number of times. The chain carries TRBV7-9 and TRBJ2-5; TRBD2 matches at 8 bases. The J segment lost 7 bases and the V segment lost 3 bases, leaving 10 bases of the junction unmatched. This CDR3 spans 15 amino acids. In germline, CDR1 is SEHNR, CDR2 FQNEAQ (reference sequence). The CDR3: CASSFSGLEWGTQYF. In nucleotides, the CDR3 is TGTGCCAGCAGCTTTTCGGGACTAGAGTGGGGGACCCAGTACTTC.

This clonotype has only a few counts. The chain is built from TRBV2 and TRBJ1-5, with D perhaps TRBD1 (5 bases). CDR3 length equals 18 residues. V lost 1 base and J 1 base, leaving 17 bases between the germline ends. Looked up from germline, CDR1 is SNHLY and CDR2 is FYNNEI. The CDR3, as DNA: TGTGCCAGCAGTGAAGAAGGAGACAGCCTCCTGAGCAATCAGCCCCAGCATTTT. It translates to CASSEEGDSLLSNQPQHF.

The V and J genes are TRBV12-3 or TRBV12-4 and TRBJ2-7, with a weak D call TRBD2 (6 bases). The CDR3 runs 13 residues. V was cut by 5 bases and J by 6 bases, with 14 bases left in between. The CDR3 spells CASSSGPVREQYF. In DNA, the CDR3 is TGTGCCAGCAGTAGCGGGCCAGTGCGCGAGCAGTACTTC.

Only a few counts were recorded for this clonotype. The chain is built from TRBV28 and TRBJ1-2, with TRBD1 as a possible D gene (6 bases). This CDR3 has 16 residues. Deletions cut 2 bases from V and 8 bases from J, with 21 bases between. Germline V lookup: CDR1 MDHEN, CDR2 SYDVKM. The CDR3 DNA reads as TGTGCCAGCAGTTTAGCCCTGGGCGGGGGCCTTGAAGGCTACACCTTC. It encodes CASSLALGGGLEGYTF.

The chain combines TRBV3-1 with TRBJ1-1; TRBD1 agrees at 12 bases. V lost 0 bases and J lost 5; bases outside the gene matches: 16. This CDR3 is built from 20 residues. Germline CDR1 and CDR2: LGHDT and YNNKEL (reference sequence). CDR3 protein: CASSQDLEGTGGGLGTEAFF. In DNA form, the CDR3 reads TGTGCCAGCAGCCAAGATCTTGAAGGGACAGGGGGCGGCCTGGGGACTGAAGCTTTCTTT.

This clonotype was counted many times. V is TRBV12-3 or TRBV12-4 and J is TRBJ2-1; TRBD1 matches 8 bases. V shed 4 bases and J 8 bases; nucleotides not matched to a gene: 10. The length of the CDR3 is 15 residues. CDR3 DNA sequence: TGTGCCAGCAGTTCCCGGGACAGGCCTACGGATGAGCAGTTCTTC. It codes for CASSSRDRPTDEQFF.

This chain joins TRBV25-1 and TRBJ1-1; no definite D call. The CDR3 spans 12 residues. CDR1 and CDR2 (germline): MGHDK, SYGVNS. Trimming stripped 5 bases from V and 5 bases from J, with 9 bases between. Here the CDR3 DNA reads TGTGCCAGCAGTTTTGGTTGGACTGAAGCTTTCTTT. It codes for CASSFGWTEAFF.

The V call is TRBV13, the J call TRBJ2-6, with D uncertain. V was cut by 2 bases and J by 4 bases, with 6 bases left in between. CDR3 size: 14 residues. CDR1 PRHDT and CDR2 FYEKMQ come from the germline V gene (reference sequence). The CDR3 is CASSLMRGANVLTF. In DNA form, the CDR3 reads TGTGCCAGCAGCTTAATGAGGGGGGCCAACGTCCTGACTTTC.

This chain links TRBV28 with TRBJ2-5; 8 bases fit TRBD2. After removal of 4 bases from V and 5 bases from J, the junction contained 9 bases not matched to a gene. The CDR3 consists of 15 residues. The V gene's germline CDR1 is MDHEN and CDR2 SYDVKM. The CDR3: CASSSLLAARETQYF. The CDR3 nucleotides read TGTGCCAGCAGTTCGTTACTAGCGGCCCGGGAGACCCAGTACTTC. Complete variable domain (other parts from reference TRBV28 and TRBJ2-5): DVKVTQSSRYLVKRTGEKVFLECVQDMDHENMFWYRQDPGLGLRLIYFSYDVKMKEKGDIPEGYSVSREKKERFSLILESASTNQTSMYLCASSSLLAARETQYFGPGTRLLVL.

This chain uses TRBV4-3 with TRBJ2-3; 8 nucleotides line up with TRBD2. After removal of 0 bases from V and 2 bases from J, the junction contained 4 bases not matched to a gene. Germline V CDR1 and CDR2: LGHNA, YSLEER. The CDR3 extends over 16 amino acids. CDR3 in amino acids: CASSQEPGGYTDTQYF. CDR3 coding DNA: TGCGCCAGCAGCCAAGAACCGGGAGGGTACACAGATACGCAGTATTTT.

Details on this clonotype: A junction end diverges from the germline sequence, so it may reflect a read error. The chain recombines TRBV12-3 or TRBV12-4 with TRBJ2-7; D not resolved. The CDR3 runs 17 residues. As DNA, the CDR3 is TGTGCCAGCAGTTTAATGCTGGGTGGCGGCCGAACCTACGAGGAGTACTTC. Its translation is CASSLMLGGGRTYEEYF.

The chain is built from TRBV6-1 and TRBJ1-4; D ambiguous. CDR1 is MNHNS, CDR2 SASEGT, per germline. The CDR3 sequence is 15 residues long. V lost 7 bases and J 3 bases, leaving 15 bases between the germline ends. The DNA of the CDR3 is TGTGCCAGCATGGTGATCGGGGTCGCTAATGAAAAACTGTTTTTT. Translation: CASMVIGVANEKLFF.

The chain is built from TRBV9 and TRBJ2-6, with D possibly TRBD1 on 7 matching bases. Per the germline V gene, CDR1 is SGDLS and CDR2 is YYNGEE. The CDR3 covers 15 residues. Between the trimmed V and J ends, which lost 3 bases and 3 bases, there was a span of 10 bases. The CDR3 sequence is CASSAGGYGANVLTF. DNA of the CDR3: TGTGCCAGCAGCGCAGGGGGGTATGGGGCCAACGTCCTGACTTTC.

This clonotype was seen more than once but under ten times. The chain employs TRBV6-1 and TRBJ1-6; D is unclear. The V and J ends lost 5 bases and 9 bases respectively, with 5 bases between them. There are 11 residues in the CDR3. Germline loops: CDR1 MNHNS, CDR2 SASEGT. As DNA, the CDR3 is TGTGCCAGCAGTCGGGGTTCACCCCTCCACTTT. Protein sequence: CASSRGSPLHF.

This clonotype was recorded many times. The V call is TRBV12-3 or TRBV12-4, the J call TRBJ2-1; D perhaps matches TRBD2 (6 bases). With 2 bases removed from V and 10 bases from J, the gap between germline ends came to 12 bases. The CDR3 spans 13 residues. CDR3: CASSLFGSGEQFF. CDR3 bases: TGTGCCAGCAGTTTATTCGGGAGTGGAGAGCAGTTCTTC.

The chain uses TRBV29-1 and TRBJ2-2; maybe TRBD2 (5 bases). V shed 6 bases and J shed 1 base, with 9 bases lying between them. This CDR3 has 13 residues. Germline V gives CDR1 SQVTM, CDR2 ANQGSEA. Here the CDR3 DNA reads TGCAGCGTAGTTGGAGGGAACACCGGGGAGCTGTTTTTT. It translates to CSVVGGNTGELFF.

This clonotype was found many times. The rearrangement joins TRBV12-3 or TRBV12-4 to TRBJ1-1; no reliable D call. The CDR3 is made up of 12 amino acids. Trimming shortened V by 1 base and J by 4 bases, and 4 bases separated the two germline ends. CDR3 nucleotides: TGTGCCAGCAGTTTAGGGGTCACTGAAGCTTTCTTT. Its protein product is CASSLGVTEAFF.

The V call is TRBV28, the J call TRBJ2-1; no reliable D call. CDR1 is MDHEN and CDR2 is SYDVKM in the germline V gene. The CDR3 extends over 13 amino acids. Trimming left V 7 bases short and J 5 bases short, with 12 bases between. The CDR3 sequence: CASMFALNNEQFF. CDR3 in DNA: TGTGCCAGCATGTTCGCGCTAAACAATGAGCAGTTCTTC.

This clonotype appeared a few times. CDR3 sequence reads: CASSPTGAAGGANVLTF. In DNA, the CDR3 is TGCGCCAGCAGCCCGACAGGGGCCGCTGGAGGGGCCAACGTCCTGACTTTC. This rearrangement joins TRBV4-3 to TRBJ2-6; 8 bases agree with TRBD1. The CDR3 runs to 17 residues. The V gene's germline CDR1 is LGHNA and CDR2 YSLEER. V lost 4 bases to trimming and J lost 4 bases; unmatched junction nucleotides: 9.

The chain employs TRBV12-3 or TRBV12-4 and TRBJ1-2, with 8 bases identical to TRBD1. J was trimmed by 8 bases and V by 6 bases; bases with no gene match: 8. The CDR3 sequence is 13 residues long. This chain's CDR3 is CASSTTGAGGYTF. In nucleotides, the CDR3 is TGTGCCAGCAGCACGACAGGGGCCGGGGGCTACACCTTC.

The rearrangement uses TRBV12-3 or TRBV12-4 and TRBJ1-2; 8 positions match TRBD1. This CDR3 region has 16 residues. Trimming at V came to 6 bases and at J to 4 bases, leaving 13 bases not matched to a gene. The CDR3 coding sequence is TGTGCCAGCAGGGGGGGACGGACAGGGTTTCTCTATGGCTACACCTTC. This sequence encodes CASRGGRTGFLYGYTF.

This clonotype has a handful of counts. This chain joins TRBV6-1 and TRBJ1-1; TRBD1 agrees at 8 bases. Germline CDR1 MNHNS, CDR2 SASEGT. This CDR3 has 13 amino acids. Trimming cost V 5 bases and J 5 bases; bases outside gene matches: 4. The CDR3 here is CASSLNRGTEAFF. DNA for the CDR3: TGTGCCAGCAGTCTCAACAGGGGGACTGAAGCTTTCTTT.